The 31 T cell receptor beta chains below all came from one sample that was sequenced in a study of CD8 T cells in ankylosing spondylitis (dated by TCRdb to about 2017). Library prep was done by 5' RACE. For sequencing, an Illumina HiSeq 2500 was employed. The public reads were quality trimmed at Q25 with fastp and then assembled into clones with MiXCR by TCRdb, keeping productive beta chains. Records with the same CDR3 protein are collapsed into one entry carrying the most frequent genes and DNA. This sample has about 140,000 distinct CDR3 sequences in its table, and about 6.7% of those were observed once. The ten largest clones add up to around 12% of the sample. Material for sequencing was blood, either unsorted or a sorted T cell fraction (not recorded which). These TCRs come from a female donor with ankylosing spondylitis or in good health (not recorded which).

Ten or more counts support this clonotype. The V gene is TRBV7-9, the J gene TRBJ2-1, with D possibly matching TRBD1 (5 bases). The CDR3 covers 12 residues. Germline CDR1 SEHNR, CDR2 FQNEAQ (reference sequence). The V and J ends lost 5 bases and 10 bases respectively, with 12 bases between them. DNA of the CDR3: TGTGCCAGCAGCACTTCAGGGTGGGAGCAGTTCTTC. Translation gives CASSTSGWEQFF.

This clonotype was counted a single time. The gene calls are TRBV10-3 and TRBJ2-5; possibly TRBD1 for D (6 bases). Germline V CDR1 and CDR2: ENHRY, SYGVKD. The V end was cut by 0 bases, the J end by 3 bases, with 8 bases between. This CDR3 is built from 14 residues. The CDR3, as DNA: TGTGCCATCAGTGAGTCTCAGGGGAAAGAGACCCAGTACTTC. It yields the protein CAISESQGKETQYF.

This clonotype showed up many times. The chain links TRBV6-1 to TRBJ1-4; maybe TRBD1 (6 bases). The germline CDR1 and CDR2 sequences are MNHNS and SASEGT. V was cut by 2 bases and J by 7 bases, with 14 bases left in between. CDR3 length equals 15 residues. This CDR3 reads CASSESGRGSEKLFF. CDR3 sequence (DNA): TGTGCCAGCAGTGAATCGGGCAGGGGAAGTGAAAAACTGTTTTTT.

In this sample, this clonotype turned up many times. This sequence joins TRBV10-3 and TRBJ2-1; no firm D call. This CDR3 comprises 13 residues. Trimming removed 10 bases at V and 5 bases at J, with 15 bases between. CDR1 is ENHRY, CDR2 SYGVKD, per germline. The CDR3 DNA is TGTGCCAGCTCCTTGGACGGTGACAATGAGCAGTTCTTC. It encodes CASSLDGDNEQFF.

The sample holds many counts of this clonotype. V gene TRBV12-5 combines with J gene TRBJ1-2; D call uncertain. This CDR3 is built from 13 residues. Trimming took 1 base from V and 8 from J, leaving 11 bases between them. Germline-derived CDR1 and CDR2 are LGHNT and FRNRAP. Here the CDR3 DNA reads TGTGCTAGTGGTTTGGGGACCACCTACGGCTACACCTTC. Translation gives CASGLGTTYGYTF. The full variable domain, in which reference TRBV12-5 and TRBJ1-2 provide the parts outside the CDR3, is DARVTQTPRHKVTEMGQEVTMRCQPILGHNTVFWYRQTMMQGLELLAYFRNRAPLDDSGMPKDRFSAEMPDATLATLKIQPSEPRDSAVYFCASGLGTTYGYTFGSGTRLTVV.

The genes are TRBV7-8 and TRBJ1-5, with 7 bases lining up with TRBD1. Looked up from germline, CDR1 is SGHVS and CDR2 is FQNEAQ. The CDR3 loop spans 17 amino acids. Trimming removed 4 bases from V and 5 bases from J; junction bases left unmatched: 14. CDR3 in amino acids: CASSSSLGRGLHQPQHF. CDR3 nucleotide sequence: TGTGCCAGCAGCTCCTCCTTAGGTAGGGGGCTGCATCAGCCCCAGCATTTT.

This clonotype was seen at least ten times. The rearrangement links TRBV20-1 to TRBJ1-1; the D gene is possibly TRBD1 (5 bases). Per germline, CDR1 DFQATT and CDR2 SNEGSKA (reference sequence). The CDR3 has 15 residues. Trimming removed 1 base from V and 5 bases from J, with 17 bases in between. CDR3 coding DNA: TGCAGTGCTAGAGCCTCCCTCAGGGTGGGGACTGAAGCTTTCTTT. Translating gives CSARASLRVGTEAFF.

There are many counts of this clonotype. The CDR3 here is CSVGGTDLGYGYTF. The CDR3 coding sequence is TGCAGCGTGGGGGGGACAGACCTGGGGTATGGCTACACCTTC. The J gene is TRBJ1-2, the V gene TRBV29-1; 7 nucleotides agree with TRBD1. CDR3 length: 14 amino acids. Germline trimming cut 6 bases from V and 5 bases from J; bases unmatched to any gene: 12. Germline CDR1 and CDR2: SQVTM and ANQGSEA.

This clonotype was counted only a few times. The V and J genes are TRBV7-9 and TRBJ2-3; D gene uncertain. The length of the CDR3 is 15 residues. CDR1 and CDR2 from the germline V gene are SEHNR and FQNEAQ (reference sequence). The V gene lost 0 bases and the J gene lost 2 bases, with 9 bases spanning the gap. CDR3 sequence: CASSLASGLTDTQYF. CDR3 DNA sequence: TGTGCCAGCAGCTTAGCTTCTGGTCTCACAGATACGCAGTATTTT.

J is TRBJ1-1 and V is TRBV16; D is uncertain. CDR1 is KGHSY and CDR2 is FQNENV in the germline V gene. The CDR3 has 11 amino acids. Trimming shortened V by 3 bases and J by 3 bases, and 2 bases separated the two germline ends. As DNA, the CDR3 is TGTGCCAGCAGCCAGGACACTGAAGCTTTCTTT. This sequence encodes CASSQDTEAFF.

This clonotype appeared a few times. The CDR3 DNA follows: TGTGCCAGCAGCCCTGGGCAGACTGAAGCTTTCTTT. Protein sequence: CASSPGQTEAFF. The V gene is TRBV7-9, the J gene TRBJ1-1; D is undetermined. There are 12 residues in the CDR3. CDR1 and CDR2 (germline): SEHNR, FQNEAQ (reference sequence). V dropped 5 bases and J dropped 5 bases, with 9 bases sitting between them. Full variable domain (missing parts from reference TRBV7-9 and TRBJ1-1): DTGVSQNPRHKITKRGQNVTFRCDPISEHNRLYWYRQTLGQGPEFLTYFQNEAQLEKSRLLSDRFSAERPKGSFSTLEIQRTEQGDSAMYLCASSPGQTEAFFGQGTRLTVV.

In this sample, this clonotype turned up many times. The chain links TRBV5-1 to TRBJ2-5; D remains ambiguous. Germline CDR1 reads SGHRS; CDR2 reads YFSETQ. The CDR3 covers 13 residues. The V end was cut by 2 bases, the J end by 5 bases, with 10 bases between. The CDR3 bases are TGCGCCAGCAGCTTAAAGCCCTCGGAGACCCAGTACTTC. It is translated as CASSLKPSETQYF. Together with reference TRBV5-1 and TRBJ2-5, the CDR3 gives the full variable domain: KAGVTQTPRYLIKTRGQQVTLSCSPISGHRSVSWYQQTPGQGLQFLFEYFSETQRNKGNFPGRFSGRQFSNSRSEMNVSTLELGDSALYLCASSLKPSETQYFGPGTRLLVL.

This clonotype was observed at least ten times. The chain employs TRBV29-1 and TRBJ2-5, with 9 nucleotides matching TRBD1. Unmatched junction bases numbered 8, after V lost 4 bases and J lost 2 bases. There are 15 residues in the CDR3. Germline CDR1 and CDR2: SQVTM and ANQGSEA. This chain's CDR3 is CSVGFTGGFQETQYF. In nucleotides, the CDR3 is TGCAGCGTTGGGTTCACAGGGGGCTTTCAAGAGACCCAGTACTTC.

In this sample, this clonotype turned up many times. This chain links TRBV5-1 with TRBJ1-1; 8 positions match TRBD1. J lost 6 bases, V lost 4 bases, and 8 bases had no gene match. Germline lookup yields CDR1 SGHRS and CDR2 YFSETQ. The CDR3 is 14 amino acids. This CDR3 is CASSPGTGGAEAFF. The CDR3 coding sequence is TGCGCCAGCAGCCCCGGGACAGGTGGGGCTGAAGCTTTCTTT.

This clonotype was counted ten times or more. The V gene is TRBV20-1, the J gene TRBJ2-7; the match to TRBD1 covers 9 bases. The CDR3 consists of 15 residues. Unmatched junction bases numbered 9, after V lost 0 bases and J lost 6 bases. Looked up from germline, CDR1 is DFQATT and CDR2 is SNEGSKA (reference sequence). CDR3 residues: CSARDLGQGVGEQYF. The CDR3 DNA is TGCAGTGCTAGAGATCTGGGACAGGGTGTCGGCGAGCAGTACTTC.

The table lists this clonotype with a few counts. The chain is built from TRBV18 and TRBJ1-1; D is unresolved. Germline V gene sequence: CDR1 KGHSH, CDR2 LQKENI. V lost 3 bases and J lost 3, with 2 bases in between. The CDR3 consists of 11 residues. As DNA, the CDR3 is TGTGCCAGCTCACCTGACACTGAAGCTTTCTTT. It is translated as CASSPDTEAFF.

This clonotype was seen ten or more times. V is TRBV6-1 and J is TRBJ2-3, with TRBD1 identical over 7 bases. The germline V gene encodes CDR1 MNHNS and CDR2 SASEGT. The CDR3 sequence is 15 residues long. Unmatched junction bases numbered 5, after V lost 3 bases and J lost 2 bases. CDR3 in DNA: TGTGCCAGCAGTGACGGACAGGACCACACAGATACGCAGTATTTT. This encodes CASSDGQDHTDTQYF.

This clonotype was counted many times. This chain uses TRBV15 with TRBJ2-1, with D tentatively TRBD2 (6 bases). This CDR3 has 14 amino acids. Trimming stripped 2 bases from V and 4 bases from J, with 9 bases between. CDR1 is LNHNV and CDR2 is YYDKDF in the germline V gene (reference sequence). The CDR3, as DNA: TGTGCCACCAGCAGACGGGACTTGTACAATGAGCAGTTCTTC. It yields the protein CATSRRDLYNEQFF.

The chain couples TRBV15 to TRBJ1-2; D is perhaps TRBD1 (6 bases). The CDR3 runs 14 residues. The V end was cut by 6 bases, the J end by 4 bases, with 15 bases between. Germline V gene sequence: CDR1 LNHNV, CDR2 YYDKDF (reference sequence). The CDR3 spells CATRSRGNLYGYTF. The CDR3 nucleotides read TGTGCCACCAGATCCAGGGGAAACCTCTATGGCTACACCTTC.

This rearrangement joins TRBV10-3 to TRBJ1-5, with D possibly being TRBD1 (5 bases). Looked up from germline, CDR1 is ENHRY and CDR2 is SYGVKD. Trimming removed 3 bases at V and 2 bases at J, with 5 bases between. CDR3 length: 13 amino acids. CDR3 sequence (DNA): TGTGCCATCAGTGAACAGGGCAATCAGCCCCAGCATTTT. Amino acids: CAISEQGNQPQHF.

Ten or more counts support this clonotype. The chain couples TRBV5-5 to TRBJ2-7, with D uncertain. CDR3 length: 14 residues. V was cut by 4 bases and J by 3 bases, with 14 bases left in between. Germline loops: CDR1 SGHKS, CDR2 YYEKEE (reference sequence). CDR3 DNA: TGTGCCAGCAGCCAAGGACCGATAGTCTACGAGCAGTACTTC. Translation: CASSQGPIVYEQYF. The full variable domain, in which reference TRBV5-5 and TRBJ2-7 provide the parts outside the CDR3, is DAGVTQSPTHLIKTRGQQVTLRCSPISGHKSVSWYQQVLGQGPQFIFQYYEKEERGRGNFPDRFSARQFPNYSSELNVNALLLGDSALYLCASSQGPIVYEQYFGPGTRLTVT.

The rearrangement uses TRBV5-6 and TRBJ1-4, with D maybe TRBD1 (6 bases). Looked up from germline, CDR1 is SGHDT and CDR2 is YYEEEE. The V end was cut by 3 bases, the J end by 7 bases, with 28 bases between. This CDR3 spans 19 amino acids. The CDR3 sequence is CASSSSILFWTVSTEKLFF. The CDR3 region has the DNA TGTGCCAGCAGCTCCTCTATCCTCTTCTGGACAGTTTCAACTGAAAAACTGTTTTTT.

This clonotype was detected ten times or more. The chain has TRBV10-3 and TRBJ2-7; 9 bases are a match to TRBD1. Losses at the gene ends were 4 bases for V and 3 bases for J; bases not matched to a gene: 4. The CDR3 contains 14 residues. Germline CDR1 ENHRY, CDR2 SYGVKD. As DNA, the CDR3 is TGTGCCATCAGTGGGGGACAGGGAAACTACGAGCAGTACTTC. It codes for CAISGGQGNYEQYF.

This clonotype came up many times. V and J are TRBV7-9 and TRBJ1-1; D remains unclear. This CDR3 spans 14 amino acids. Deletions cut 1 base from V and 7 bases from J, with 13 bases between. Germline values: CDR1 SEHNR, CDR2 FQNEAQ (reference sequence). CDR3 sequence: CASSLELGSGEAFF. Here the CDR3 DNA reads TGTGCCAGCAGCTTAGAACTGGGATCGGGTGAAGCTTTCTTT.

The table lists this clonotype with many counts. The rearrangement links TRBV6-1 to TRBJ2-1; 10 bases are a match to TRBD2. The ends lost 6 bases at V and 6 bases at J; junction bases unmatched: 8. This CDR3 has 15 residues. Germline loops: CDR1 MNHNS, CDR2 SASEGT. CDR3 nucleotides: TGTGCCAGCAGCCGTAGCGGGGGGCTCCTCAATGAGCAGTTCTTC. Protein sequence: CASSRSGGLLNEQFF.

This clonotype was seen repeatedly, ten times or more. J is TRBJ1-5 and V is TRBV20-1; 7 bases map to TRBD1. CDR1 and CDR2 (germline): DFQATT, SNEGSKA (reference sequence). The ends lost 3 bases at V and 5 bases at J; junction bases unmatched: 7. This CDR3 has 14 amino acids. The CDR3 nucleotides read TGCAGTGCTAGCGAGGGGACAGTCTATCAGCCCCAGCATTTT. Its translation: CSASEGTVYQPQHF.

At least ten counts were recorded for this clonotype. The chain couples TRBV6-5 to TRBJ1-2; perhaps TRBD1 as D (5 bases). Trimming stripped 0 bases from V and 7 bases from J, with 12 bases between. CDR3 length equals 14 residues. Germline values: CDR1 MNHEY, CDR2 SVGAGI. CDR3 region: CASSYSGQGAGYTF. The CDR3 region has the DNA TGTGCCAGCAGTTACTCGGGCCAGGGAGCTGGCTACACCTTC.

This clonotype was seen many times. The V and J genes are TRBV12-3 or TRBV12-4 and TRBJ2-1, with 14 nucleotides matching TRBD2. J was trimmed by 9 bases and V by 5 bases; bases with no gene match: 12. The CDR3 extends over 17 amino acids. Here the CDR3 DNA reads TGTGCCAGCAGTCCCCCCGGACTAGCGGGGGGTCGAAGTGAGCAGTTCTTC. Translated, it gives CASSPPGLAGGRSEQFF.

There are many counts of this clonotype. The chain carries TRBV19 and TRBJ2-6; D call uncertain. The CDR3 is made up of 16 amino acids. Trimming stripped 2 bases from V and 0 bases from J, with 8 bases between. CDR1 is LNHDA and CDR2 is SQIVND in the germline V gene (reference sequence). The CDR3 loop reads CASSIYRTSGANVLTF. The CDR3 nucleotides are TGTGCCAGTAGTATATACCGAACCTCTGGGGCCAACGTCCTGACTTTC.

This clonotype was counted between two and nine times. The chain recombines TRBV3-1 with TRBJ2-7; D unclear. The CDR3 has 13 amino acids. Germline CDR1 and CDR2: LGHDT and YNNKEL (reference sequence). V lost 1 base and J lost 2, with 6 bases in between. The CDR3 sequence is CASSQAGAYEQYF. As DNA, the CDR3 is TGTGCCAGCAGCCAAGCAGGAGCCTACGAGCAGTACTTC.

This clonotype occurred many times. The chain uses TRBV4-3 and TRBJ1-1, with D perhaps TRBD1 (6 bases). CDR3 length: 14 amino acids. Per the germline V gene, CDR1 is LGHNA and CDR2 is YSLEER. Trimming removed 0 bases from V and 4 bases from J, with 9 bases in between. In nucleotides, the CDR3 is TGCGCCAGCAGCCAAGAGGGCAGGGGCACTGAAGCTTTCTTT. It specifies CASSQEGRGTEAFF.